This T cell receptor (beta chain) appears in the sequencing data of a study of T-cell reconstitution after alpha-beta-depleted transplantation in children. As it was prepared, the TCRbeta library received unique molecular identifiers. A single record per CDR3 protein comes from TCRdb applying MiXCR to the PCR reads. The sample has 550,000 to 600,000 distinct CDR3 sequences, 23% seen once. The CDR3 has 12 residues. V was pared by 2 bases and J by 4 bases, with 8 bases between. In germline, CDR1 is DFQATT, CDR2 SNEGSKA (reference sequence). A remark on this clonotype: As yet, its antigen is unknown.

General study results and limits: Elevated TCRbeta diversity at day 60 was traced, in some patients, to surviving recipient T cells and thymic progenitors. Several hundred expanded graft clones reportedly were the source of alpha-beta T cells about two months after transplant. From newly produced T cells came most of the T-cell counts and diversity one year after transplant.

This clonotype originated in a boy under three years old who had a stem cell transplant for acute myeloid leukemia, so the T cells may come from the graft donor. Sequenced material: PBMCs, mostly from graft donor cells, taken 360 days after TCRalphabeta/CD19-depleted stem cell transplant. This chain links TRBV20-1 with TRBJ1-1; D gene ambiguous. CDR3 amino acids: CSARRGFTEAFF. The CDR3 bases are TGCAGTGCTAGACGAGGGTTCACTGAAGCTTTCTTT.